This is a list of T cell receptor beta chains from one sample in a study of cytomegalovirus exposure and HLA in healthy donors. The protocol was immunoSEQ multiplex PCR, while the TCRdb copy is restricted to in-frame clones and leaves out a portion. The sample yields approximately 140,000 clones, around 74% seen once. Input material: PBMCs. The receptors originated from a man aged 45-65 years in good health and CMV-seropositive. The CDR3 runs from the conserved cysteine through the conserved F or W. A D gene is named only where the DNA matches it firmly. Not every row has a clone size; where given, it reads once, few, many or a size class.

d_gene	v_gene	j_gene	abundance	CDR3aa	CDR3nt
.	TRBV19	TRBJ2-7	few	CASSSADSSITYEQYF	TGTGCCAGTAGTTCCGCAGACAGCTCGATAACCTACGAGCAGTACTTC
.	TRBV5-1	TRBJ2-7	.	CASRPLTGYAGEQYF	TGCGCCAGCAGGCCCCTGACAGGGTACGCGGGAGAGCAGTACTTC
TRBD2	TRBV7-3	TRBJ2-5	.	CASSSIAGVGETQYF	TGTGCCAGCAGCTCCATAGCGGGAGTGGGAGAGACCCAGTACTTC
TRBD2	TRBV9	TRBJ2-7	.	CASSEGLAGVYEQYF	TGTGCCAGCAGCGAGGGACTAGCGGGAGTCTACGAGCAGTACTTC
TRBD2	TRBV27	TRBJ2-2	.	CASSSVMMSTSGSAGELFF	TGTGCCAGCAGTTCAGTGATGATGAGCACTAGCGGGAGTGCCGGGGAGCTGTTTTTT
TRBD1	TRBV19	TRBJ1-2	.	CASAQGAYYGYTF	TGTGCCAGTGCCCAGGGGGCATACTATGGCTACACCTTC
TRBD2	TRBV5-1	TRBJ2-1	.	CASSLAVGGKGGDEQFF	TGCGCCAGCAGCTTGGCCGTGGGAGGGAAGGGAGGTGATGAGCAGTTCTTC
.	TRBV5-1	TRBJ2-5	.	CASSRGDQETQYF	TGCGCCAGCAGCAGAGGAGATCAAGAGACCCAGTACTTC
.	TRBV7-2	TRBJ1-5	.	CASSLAAVRSNQPQHF	TGTGCCAGCAGCTTAGCAGCGGTTCGAAGCAATCAGCCCCAGCATTTT
.	TRBV5-1	TRBJ2-1	.	CASSLLVRLNNEQFF	TGCGCCAGCAGTCTTTTAGTTCGACTCAACAATGAGCAGTTCTTC
TRBD1	TRBV4-1	TRBJ2-7	.	CASRPGTGNYEQYF	TGCGCCAGCAGACCCGGGACAGGGAACTACGAGCAGTACTTC
.	TRBV7-9	TRBJ1-2	.	CASSLGGGISGYTF	TGTGCCAGCAGCTTAGGTGGAGGAATTTCGGGCTACACCTTC
TRBD1	TRBV6-4	TRBJ1-5	.	CASSGDRDQPQHF	TGTGCCAGCAGTGGTGACAGGGATCAGCCCCAGCATTTT
.	TRBV10-3	TRBJ2-1	.	CAISAPRRGNEQFF	TGTGCCATCAGTGCGCCCCGGCGCGGCAATGAGCAGTTCTTC
.	TRBV7-2	TRBJ1-5	.	CASSPRDQPQHF	TGTGCCAGCAGCCCCCGTGATCAGCCCCAGCATTTT
TRBD2	TRBV5-4	TRBJ2-3	.	CASSLLFGAGLAGSTDTQYF	TGTGCCAGCAGCTTGCTATTCGGGGCGGGACTAGCGGGAAGCACAGATACGCAGTATTTT
.	TRBV2	TRBJ2-5	.	CASNIAGETQYF	TGTGCCAGCAACATAGCTGGGGAGACCCAGTACTTC
TRBD1	TRBV6-6	TRBJ1-5	.	CASSYLGQDQPQHF	TGTGCCAGCAGTTACTTAGGACAGGATCAGCCCCAGCATTTT
TRBD2	TRBV11-2	TRBJ2-7	once	CASSFVRGRFSTGEQYF	TGTGCCAGCAGCTTTGTGCGCGGGAGGTTCTCTACGGGCGAGCAGTACTTC
.	TRBV2	TRBJ1-2	.	CASSVAGDGYTF	TGTGCCAGCAGTGTCGCGGGGGATGGCTACACCTTC
TRBD2	TRBV10-3	TRBJ2-2	.	CAIRAASGRHTGELFF	TGTGCCATCAGGGCGGCTAGCGGGAGACACACCGGGGAGCTGTTTTTT
TRBD2	TRBV4-2	TRBJ2-7	few	CASSQDLPTQRGAYEQYF	TGTGCCAGCAGCCAAGATCTTCCGACCCAGCGGGGGGCCTACGAGCAGTACTTC
TRBD1	TRBV28	TRBJ1-2	.	CASSDRVYGYTF	TGTGCCAGCAGTGACAGGGTTTATGGCTACACCTTC
TRBD2	TRBV28	TRBJ2-3	.	CASSFRLAGGITDTQYF	TGTGCCAGCAGTTTTAGACTAGCGGGAGGGATCACAGATACGCAGTATTTT
.	TRBV27	TRBJ2-6	once	CASTHWGRADQNNVLTF	TGTGCCAGCACCCATTGGGGGCGAGCTGACCAAAACAACGTCCTGACTTTC
.	TRBV5-6	TRBJ2-7	.	CASSRTISSYEQYF	TGTGCCAGCAGCCGGACTATTAGCTCCTACGAGCAGTACTTC
TRBD1	TRBV5-5	TRBJ1-2	once	CASSLFPGTGVSVDGYTF	TGTGCCAGCAGCTTGTTCCCCGGGACAGGGGTCTCGGTGGATGGCTACACCTTC
.	TRBV16	TRBJ1-5	.	CASSQSSQSNQPQHF	TGTGCCAGCAGCCAATCCTCACAGAGCAATCAGCCCCAGCATTTT
TRBD2	TRBV28	TRBJ2-7	.	CASSVTSGGGDEQYF	TGTGCCAGCAGCGTTACTAGCGGGGGCGGGGACGAGCAGTACTTC
TRBD1	TRBV9	TRBJ2-3	once	CASSPSTGGANFPDTQYF	TGTGCCAGCAGCCCTAGTACAGGGGGTGCCAATTTCCCCGATACGCAGTATTTT
.	TRBV10-3	TRBJ2-7	.	CAISWTGTEIYEQYF	TGTGCCATCAGCTGGACCGGGACTGAAATCTACGAGCAGTACTTC
.	TRBV9	TRBJ2-3	once	CASSVATGGTDTQYF	TGTGCCAGCAGCGTAGCTACGGGGGGCACAGATACGCAGTATTTT
.	TRBV11-3	TRBJ1-6	.	CASSLGSGSPLHF	TGTGCCAGCAGCTTAGGATCCGGGTCACCCCTCCACTTT
.	TRBV6-1	TRBJ2-1	.	CASRTSDEQFF	TGTGCCAGCAGAACCTCGGATGAGCAGTTCTTC
.	TRBV28	TRBJ1-5	.	CASSRDTNQPQHF	TGTGCCAGCAGCCGAGACACCAATCAGCCCCAGCATTTT
.	TRBV11-2	TRBJ1-2	.	CASSSSRILYGYTF	TGTGCCAGCAGCTCCTCTAGGATTCTCTATGGCTACACCTTC
.	TRBV11-2	TRBJ2-7	.	CASSLGRAVEQYF	TGTGCCAGCAGCTTAGGCAGGGCAGTTGAGCAGTACTTC
TRBD2	TRBV9	TRBJ2-1	.	CASSVATPTSGGYNEQFF	TGTGCCAGCAGCGTAGCTACCCCGACTAGCGGGGGGTACAATGAGCAGTTCTTC
.	TRBV27	TRBJ1-1	few	CATRRGRGEAFF	TGTGCCACCAGGCGGGGGAGGGGAGAAGCTTTCTTT
.	TRBV14	TRBJ1-1	.	CASSQSGFGLGKTEAFF	TGTGCCAGCAGCCAATCGGGGTTCGGGTTGGGTAAAACTGAAGCTTTCTTT
TRBD2	TRBV6-6	TRBJ2-1	once	CASSGLAGGNEQFF	TGTGCCAGCAGTGGACTAGCGGGAGGCAATGAGCAGTTCTTC
TRBD1	TRBV29-1	TRBJ2-7	once	CSVAGQGYHEQYF	TGCAGCGTTGCTGGACAGGGTTATCACGAGCAGTACTTC
TRBD1	TRBV7-7	TRBJ2-5	.	CASGSTGGQETQYF	TGTGCTAGCGGGTCGACAGGGGGCCAAGAGACCCAGTACTTC
TRBD2	TRBV7-3	TRBJ2-7	.	CASSAGLAQDEQYF	TGTGCCAGCAGCGCTGGACTAGCGCAGGACGAGCAGTACTTC
TRBD2	TRBV2	TRBJ2-2	.	CATTGLAGAGGELFF	TGTGCCACCACCGGACTAGCGGGAGCGGGCGGGGAGCTGTTTTTT
.	TRBV5-4	TRBJ2-3	few	CASSPGDGSTDTQYF	TGTGCCAGCAGCCCGGGGGACGGTAGCACAGATACGCAGTATTTT
.	TRBV4-1	TRBJ2-2	.	CASSQVQVGAGELFF	TGCGCCAGCAGCCAAGTCCAGGTCGGGGCCGGGGAGCTGTTTTTT
.	TRBV27	TRBJ1-5	.	CASPNQPQHF	TGTGCCAGCCCAAATCAGCCCCAGCATTTT